One sample yielded the 7 T cell receptor beta chains listed below, sequenced in a study of T cell responses to AZD1222 COVID-19 vaccine. Sequencing used immunoSEQ multiplex PCR; TCRdb keeps in-frame clones, though not all of them. Seen here are some 95,000 clones, roughly 90% observed once, and the top ten hold roughly an eighth. The sample was peripheral blood, taken 28 days after the second AZD1222 dose. These TCRs come from an adult who received the AZD1222 COVID-19 vaccine.

The chain has TRBV4-1 and TRBJ1-4; 9 bases are a match to TRBD1. The J segment lost 3 bases and the V segment lost 4 bases, leaving 15 bases of the junction unmatched. Germline V lookup: CDR1 MGHRA, CDR2 YSYEKL. This CDR3 has 19 residues. CDR3 DNA: TGCGCCAGCAGCCGATACAGCCCGGGACAGGGAGGGGCTAATGAAAAACTGTTTTTT. This sequence encodes CASSRYSPGQGGANEKLFF.

The chain joins TRBV7-9 to TRBJ2-1; 8 bases match TRBD2. After removal of 5 bases from V and 7 bases from J, the junction contained 16 bases not matched to a gene. The CDR3 has 17 amino acids. CDR1 SEHNR and CDR2 FQNEAQ come from the germline V gene (reference sequence). CDR3 amino acids: CASSIRPGLAQSNEQFF. CDR3 nucleotides: TGTGCCAGCAGCATACGCCCAGGACTAGCACAGAGTAATGAGCAGTTCTTC.

The chain couples TRBV28 to TRBJ1-5; TRBD1 matches at 8 bases. Germline CDR1 MDHEN, CDR2 SYDVKM. The CDR3 contains 15 residues. V lost 6 bases to trimming and J lost 2 bases; unmatched junction nucleotides: 6. For the CDR3, the DNA is TGTGCCAGCAGCTCACAGGGGGGGGGCAATCAGCCCCAGCATTTT. Encoded protein: CASSSQGGGNQPQHF.

Worth noting for this clone: A single base separates this from a much larger clone, so it may be a read error. As DNA, the CDR3 is TGTGCCAGCAGCGGAGATAGCAATCAGCCCCAGCATTTT. Translation gives CASSGDSNQPQHF. The V gene is TRBV6-5, the J gene TRBJ1-5; D unresolved. There are 13 residues in the CDR3. Germline values: CDR1 MNHEY, CDR2 SVGAGI. V lost 6 bases and J 0 bases, leaving 6 bases between the germline ends.

The V and J genes are TRBV24-1 and TRBJ2-2; TRBD2 aligns across 15 bases. Germline loops: CDR1 KGHDR, CDR2 SFDVKD. The CDR3 covers 17 residues. V lost 9 bases and J lost 3; bases outside the gene matches: 7. The DNA of the CDR3 is TGTGCCACCGCGACTGGACTAGCGGGGGGGGACACCGGGGAGCTGTTTTTT. Protein product: CATATGLAGGDTGELFF.

The V gene is TRBV5-4, the J gene TRBJ2-7, with 7 bases aligning to TRBD1. Germline V gene lookup returns CDR1 SGHNT and CDR2 YYREEE (reference sequence). This CDR3 contains 14 residues. Trimming took 0 bases from V and 4 from J; bases not matched to a gene: 4. CDR3 coding DNA: TGTGCCAGCAGCTTGGAGGGGACAGTATACGAGCAGTACTTC. It specifies CASSLEGTVYEQYF.

The rearrangement joins TRBV3-1 (or the pseudogene TRBV3-2) to TRBJ1-2; a weak D match, TRBD1 (6 bases). With 2 bases removed from V and 6 bases from J, the gap between germline ends came to 16 bases. The CDR3 sequence is 15 residues long. Germline-derived CDR1 and CDR2 are LGHDT and YNNKEL (reference sequence). The CDR3 here is CASSQLGAKRNGYTF. CDR3 nucleotides: TGTGCCAGCAGCCAATTGGGGGCGAAGAGGAATGGCTACACCTTC.